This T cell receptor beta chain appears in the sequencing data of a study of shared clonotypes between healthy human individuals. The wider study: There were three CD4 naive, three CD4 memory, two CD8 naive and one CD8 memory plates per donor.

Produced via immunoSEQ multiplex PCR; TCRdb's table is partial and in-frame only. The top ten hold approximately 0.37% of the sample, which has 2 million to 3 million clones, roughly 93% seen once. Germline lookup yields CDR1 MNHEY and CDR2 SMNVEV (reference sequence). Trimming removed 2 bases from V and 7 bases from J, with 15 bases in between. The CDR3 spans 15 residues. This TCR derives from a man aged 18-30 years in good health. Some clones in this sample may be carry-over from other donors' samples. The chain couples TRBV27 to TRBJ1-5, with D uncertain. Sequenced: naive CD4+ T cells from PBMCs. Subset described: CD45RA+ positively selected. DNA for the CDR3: TGTGCCAGCAGTTTACACAACAGTGCCATACAGCCCCAGCATTTT. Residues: CASSLHNSAIQPQHF.